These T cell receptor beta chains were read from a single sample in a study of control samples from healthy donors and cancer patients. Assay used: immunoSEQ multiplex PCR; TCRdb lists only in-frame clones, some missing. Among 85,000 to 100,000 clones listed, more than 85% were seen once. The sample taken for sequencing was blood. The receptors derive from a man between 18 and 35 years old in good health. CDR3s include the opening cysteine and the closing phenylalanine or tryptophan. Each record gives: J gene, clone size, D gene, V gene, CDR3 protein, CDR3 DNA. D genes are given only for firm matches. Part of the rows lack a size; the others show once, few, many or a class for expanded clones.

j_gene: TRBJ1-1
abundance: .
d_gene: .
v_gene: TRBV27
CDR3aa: CASSLPGAEAFF
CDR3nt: TGTGCCAGCAGTTTACCGGGAGCTGAAGCTTTCTTT

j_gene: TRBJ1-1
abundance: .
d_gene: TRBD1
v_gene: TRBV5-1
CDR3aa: CASTTTGDSGEAFF
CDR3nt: TGCGCCAGCACCACGACAGGGGATAGTGGTGAAGCTTTCTTT

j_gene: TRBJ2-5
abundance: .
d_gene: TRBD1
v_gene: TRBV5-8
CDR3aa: CASRPGTGGPEETQYF
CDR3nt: TGTGCCAGCAGGCCCGGGACAGGGGGCCCAGAAGAGACCCAGTACTTC

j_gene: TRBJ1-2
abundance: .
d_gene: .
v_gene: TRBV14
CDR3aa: CASSLLKQGLMGYTF
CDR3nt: TGTGCCAGCAGCCTGCTCAAACAGGGCCTGATGGGCTACACCTTC

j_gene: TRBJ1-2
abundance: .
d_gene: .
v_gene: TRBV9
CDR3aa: CASSGGRGNYGYTF
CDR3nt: TGTGCCAGCAGCGGTGGAAGAGGAAACTATGGCTACACCTTC

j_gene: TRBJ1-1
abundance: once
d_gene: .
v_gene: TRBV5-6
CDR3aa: CASSLSAGTEAFF
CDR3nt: TGTGCCAGCAGCTTGTCGGCGGGTACTGAAGCTTTCTTT

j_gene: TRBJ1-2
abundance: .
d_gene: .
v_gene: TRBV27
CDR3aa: CASSLQQGSSYGYTF
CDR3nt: TGTGCCAGCAGTCTTCAACAGGGTAGCAGCTATGGCTACACCTTC

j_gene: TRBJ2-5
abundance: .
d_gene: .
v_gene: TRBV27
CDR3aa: CASSLVSQETQYF
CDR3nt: TGTGCCAGCAGTTTAGTCAGCCAAGAGACCCAGTACTTC

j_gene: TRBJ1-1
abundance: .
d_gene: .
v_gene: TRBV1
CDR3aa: CTSSQELTTGQNTEAFF
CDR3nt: TGCACCAGCAGCCAAGAGCTTACTACCGGACAGAACACTGAAGCTTTCTTT

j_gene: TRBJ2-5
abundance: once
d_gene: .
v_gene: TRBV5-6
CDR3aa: CASSLSLQETQYF
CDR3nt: TGTGCCAGCAGCTTGTCACTGCAAGAGACCCAGTACTTC

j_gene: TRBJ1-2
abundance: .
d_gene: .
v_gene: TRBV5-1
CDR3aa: CASIDLTGGYTF
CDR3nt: TGCGCCAGCATTGACCTCACGGGGGGCTACACCTTC

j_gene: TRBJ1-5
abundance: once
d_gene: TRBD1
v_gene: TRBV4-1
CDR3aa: CASSLRDRSAQPQHF
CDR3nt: TGCGCCAGCAGCCTTAGGGACAGATCAGCTCAGCCCCAGCATTTT

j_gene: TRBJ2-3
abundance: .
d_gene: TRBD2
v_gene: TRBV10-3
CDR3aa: CAISELRTSGDYTQYF
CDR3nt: TGTGCCATCAGTGAACTTCGGACTAGCGGCGATTATACGCAGTATTTT

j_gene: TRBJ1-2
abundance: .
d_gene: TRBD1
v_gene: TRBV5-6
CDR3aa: CASSAAGGAYGYTF
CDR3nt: TGTGCCAGCAGCGCAGCAGGGGGCGCGTATGGCTACACCTTC

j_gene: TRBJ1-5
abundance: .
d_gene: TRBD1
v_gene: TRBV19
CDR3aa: CASSETGRSNQPQHF
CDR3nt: TGTGCCAGTAGCGAGACAGGGCGTAGCAATCAGCCCCAGCATTTT

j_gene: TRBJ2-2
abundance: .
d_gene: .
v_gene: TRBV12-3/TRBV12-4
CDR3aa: CASTSNTGELFF
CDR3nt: TGTGCCAGCACCTCAAACACCGGGGAGCTGTTTTTT

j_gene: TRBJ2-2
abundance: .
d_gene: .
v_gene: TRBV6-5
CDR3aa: CASSYSLSTGELFF
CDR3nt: TGTGCCAGCAGTTACTCGCTAAGCACCGGGGAGCTGTTTTTT

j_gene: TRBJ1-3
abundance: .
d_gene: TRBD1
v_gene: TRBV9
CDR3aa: CASSVTGAGGNTIYF
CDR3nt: TGTGCCAGCAGCGTAACAGGGGCGGGAGGAAACACCATATATTTT

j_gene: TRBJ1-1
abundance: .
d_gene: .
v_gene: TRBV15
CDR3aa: CATSRGQGNTEAFF
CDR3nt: TGTGCCACCAGCAGAGGCCAGGGGAACACTGAAGCTTTCTTT

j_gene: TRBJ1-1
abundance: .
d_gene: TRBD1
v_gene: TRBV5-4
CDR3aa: CASSRTGDTEAFF
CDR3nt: TGTGCCAGCAGCCGAACAGGGGACACTGAAGCTTTCTTT

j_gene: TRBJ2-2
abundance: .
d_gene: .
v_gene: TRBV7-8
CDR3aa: CASSLRGGLTGELFF
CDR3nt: TGTGCCAGCAGCTTACGGGGTGGACTCACCGGGGAGCTGTTTTTT

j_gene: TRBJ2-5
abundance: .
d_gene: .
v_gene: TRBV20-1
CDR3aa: CSAELKTQYF
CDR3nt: TGCAGTGCGGAACTCAAGACCCAGTACTTC

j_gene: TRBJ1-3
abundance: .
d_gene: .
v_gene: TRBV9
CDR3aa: CASSVAAGQPRNTIYF
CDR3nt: TGTGCCAGCAGCGTAGCCGCCGGGCAGCCAAGAAACACCATATATTTT

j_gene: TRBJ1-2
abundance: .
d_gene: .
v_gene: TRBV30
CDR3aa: CAWSPKPGGYTF
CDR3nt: TGTGCCTGGAGTCCAAAACCGGGTGGCTACACCTTC

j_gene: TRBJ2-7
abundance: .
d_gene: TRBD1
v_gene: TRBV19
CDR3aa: CASTAGTGSYEQYF
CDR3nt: TGTGCCAGTACCGCCGGGACAGGGTCCTACGAGCAGTACTTC

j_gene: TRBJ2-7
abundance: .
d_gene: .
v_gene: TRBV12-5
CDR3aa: CASGGQNKNYEQYF
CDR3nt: TGTGCTAGTGGCGGACAGAATAAGAACTACGAGCAGTACTTC

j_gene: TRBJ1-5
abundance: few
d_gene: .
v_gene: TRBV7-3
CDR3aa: CASSLTPGQPQHF
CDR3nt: TGTGCCAGCAGCTTAACGCCAGGGCAGCCCCAGCATTTT

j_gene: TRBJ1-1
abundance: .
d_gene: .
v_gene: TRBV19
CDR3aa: CASKRGQNTEAFF
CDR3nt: TGTGCCAGTAAACGCGGACAGAACACTGAAGCTTTCTTT

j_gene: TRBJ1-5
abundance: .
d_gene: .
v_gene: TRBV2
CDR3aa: CASNQGPNQPQHF
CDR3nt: TGTGCCAGCAATCAGGGACCGAATCAGCCCCAGCATTTT

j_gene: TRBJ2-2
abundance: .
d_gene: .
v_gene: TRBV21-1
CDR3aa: CASRREDRIYTGELFF
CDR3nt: TGTGCCAGCCGAAGGGAGGACAGAATATACACCGGGGAGCTGTTTTTT

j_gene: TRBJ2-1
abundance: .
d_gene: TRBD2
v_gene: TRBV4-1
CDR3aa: CASSLILDTGGVNEQFF
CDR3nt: TGCGCCAGCAGCCTAATCCTGGACACTGGGGGGGTCAATGAGCAGTTCTTC

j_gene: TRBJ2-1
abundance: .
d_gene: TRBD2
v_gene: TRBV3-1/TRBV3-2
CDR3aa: CASSQELAAEYNEQFF
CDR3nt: TGTGCCAGCAGCCAGGAACTAGCGGCAGAGTACAATGAGCAGTTCTTC

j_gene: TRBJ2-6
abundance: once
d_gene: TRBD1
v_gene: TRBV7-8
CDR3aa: CASSLGQGDSGANVLTF
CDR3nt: TGTGCCAGCAGCTTAGGACAGGGTGACTCTGGGGCCAACGTCCTGACTTTC

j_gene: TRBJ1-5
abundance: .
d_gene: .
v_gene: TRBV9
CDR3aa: CASSVGGSNQPQHF
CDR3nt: TGTGCCAGCAGCGTAGGGGGTAGCAATCAGCCCCAGCATTTT

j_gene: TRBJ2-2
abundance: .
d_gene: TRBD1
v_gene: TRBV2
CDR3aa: CASRGTGLTGELFF
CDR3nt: TGTGCCAGCAGGGGGACAGGGTTAACCGGGGAGCTGTTTTTT

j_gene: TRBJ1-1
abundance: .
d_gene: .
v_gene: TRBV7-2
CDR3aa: CASSLNIRTEAFF
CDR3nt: TGTGCCAGCAGCTTAAATATACGCACTGAAGCTTTCTTT

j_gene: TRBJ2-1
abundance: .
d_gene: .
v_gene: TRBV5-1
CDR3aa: CASSRTVNEQFF
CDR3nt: TGCGCCAGCAGCCGGACAGTGAATGAGCAGTTCTTC

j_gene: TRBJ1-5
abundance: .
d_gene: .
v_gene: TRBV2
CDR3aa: CASSEAGGRGPQHF
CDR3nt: TGTGCCAGCAGTGAAGCGGGGGGGCGCGGGCCCCAGCATTTT

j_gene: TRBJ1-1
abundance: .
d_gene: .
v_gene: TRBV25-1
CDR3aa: CASSETSTGPLNTEAFF
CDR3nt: TGTGCCAGCAGTGAAACCAGTACGGGACCCTTGAACACTGAAGCTTTCTTT

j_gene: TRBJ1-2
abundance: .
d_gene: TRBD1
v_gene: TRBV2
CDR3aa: CASSVGQYGYTF
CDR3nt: TGTGCCAGCAGTGTGGGACAGTATGGCTACACCTTC

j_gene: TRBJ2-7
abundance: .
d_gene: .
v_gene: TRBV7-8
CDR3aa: CASSLGDGLYEQYF
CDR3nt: TGTGCCAGCAGCTTAGGGGACGGGCTATACGAGCAGTACTTC

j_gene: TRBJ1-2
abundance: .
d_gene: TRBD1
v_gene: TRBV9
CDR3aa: CASSGGDRRGGYTF
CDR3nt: TGTGCCAGCAGCGGAGGGGACAGGAGAGGTGGCTACACCTTC

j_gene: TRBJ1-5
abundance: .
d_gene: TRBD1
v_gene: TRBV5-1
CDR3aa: CASSLGTGSRSNQPQHF
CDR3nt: TGCGCCAGCAGCTTAGGGACAGGGTCACGAAGCAATCAGCCCCAGCATTTT